Following are 9 T cell receptor beta chains from one sample sequenced in a study of T-cell reconstitution after alpha-beta-depleted transplantation in children. Unique molecular identifiers were used in preparing the TCRbeta library. MiXCR, applied by TCRdb to the PCR reads, yields one record per CDR3 protein. The table lists a few hundred thousand distinct CDR3 sequences, around 18% of them singletons. The starting material was PBMCs from the stem cell graft donor, obtained from the stem cell graft. The receptors were gathered from a human donor who donated a stem cell graft to a child with acute lymphoblastic leukemia.

The V call is TRBV7-9, the J call TRBJ1-5; 10 nucleotides agree with TRBD1. The CDR3 sequence is 17 residues long. The V gene end was trimmed by 5 bases and the J gene end by 3 bases; junction bases not matched to a gene: 10. Germline lookup yields CDR1 SEHNR and CDR2 FQNEAQ (reference sequence). The CDR3 coding sequence is TGTGCCAGCAGCAAATCCACCGGGACAGGGGACAATCAGCCCCAGCATTTT. Translated, it gives CASSKSTGTGDNQPQHF.

The chain has TRBV6-1 and TRBJ2-1, with TRBD2 identical over 9 bases. Germline assignment: CDR1 MNHNS and CDR2 SASEGT. The V and J ends lost 7 bases and 4 bases, in that order; junction bases with no gene match: 8. CDR3 length: 15 amino acids. The CDR3, as DNA: TGTGCCAGCACCGTAGCGGGAGTAGCATACAATGAGCAGTTCTTC. Protein product: CASTVAGVAYNEQFF.

This clonotype was seen more than once but under ten times. The chain carries TRBV20-1 and TRBJ2-7; D is unresolved. The CDR3 extends over 13 amino acids. Germline V gene data show CDR1 as DFQATT and CDR2 as SNEGSKA (reference sequence). Trimming took 0 bases from V and 3 from J, leaving 9 bases between them. CDR3: CSARDTSYYEQYF. In DNA form, the CDR3 reads TGCAGTGCTAGAGATACATCATACTACGAGCAGTACTTC.

This clonotype was detected a few times. V is TRBV27 and J is TRBJ1-2, with 8 bases matching TRBD1. Losses at the gene ends were 8 bases for V and 5 bases for J; bases not matched to a gene: 10. Germline V gene sequence: CDR1 MNHEY, CDR2 SMNVEV (reference sequence). CDR3 size: 14 residues. The CDR3 is CASWNQTGVYGYTF. The CDR3 DNA is TGTGCCAGCTGGAATCAGACAGGGGTATATGGCTACACCTTC.

This clonotype came up once. The chain uses TRBV11-3 and TRBJ1-5; TRBD1 agrees at 7 bases. The trim removed 5 bases at V and 4 bases at J, leaving 11 bases unmatched. Germline loops: CDR1 SGHNT, CDR2 YENEEA. The CDR3 has 16 residues. CDR3: CASSRFRDRLNQPQHF. The CDR3 nucleotides read TGTGCCAGCAGCCGTTTCCGGGACAGACTTAATCAGCCCCAGCATTTT.

This clonotype was seen a handful of times. The rearrangement links TRBV12-3 or TRBV12-4 to TRBJ2-7; tentatively, D is TRBD1 (5 bases). The CDR3 is 16 amino acids. Between the trimmed V and J ends, which lost 5 bases and 5 bases, there was a span of 22 bases. In DNA form, the CDR3 reads TGTGCCAGCAGTCCTCCCCTCGGCGGACCCAGGGACGAGCAGTACTTC. Encoded protein: CASSPPLGGPRDEQYF.

The V call is TRBV12-3 or TRBV12-4, the J call TRBJ2-7, with D possibly being TRBD2 (5 bases). The CDR3 is 13 residues long. The V gene lost 3 bases and the J gene lost 4 bases, with 10 bases spanning the gap. The CDR3 sequence is CASSFSEPYEQYF. CDR3 DNA: TGTGCCAGCAGTTTTAGCGAGCCGTACGAGCAGTACTTC.

V and J are TRBV5-6 and TRBJ2-1, with 8 bases identical to TRBD2. There are 19 residues in the CDR3. The germline V gene encodes CDR1 SGHDT and CDR2 YYEEEE. Trimming at V came to 4 bases and at J to 1 base, leaving 16 bases not matched to a gene. The CDR3 DNA follows: TGTGCCAGCAGCGAACCCGGGAGGGCCCGGAGTAAGTCCTACAATGAGCAGTTCTTC. Translation: CASSEPGRARSKSYNEQFF. Drawing the rest from reference TRBV5-6 and TRBJ2-1, the complete variable domain is DAGVTQSPTHLIKTRGQQVTLRCSPKSGHDTVSWYQQALGQGPQFIFQYYEEEERQRGNFPDRFSGHQFPNYSSELNVNALLLGDSALYLCASSEPGRARSKSYNEQFFGPGTRLTVL.

V gene TRBV9 combines with J gene TRBJ2-1; TRBD2 might be the D (5 bases). There are 14 residues in the CDR3. The germline V and J ends were trimmed by 0 bases and 6 bases, with 10 bases remaining between them. CDR1 is SGDLS and CDR2 is YYNGEE in the germline V gene. CDR3: CASSVVGVGNEQFF. For the CDR3, the DNA is TGTGCCAGCAGCGTAGTCGGGGTAGGCAATGAGCAGTTCTTC. The whole variable domain, filled in from reference TRBV9 and TRBJ2-1, reads DSGVTQTPKHLITATGQRVTLRCSPRSGDLSVYWYQQSLDQGLQFLIQYYNGEERAKGNILERFSAQQFPDLHSELNLSSLELGDSALYFCASSVVGVGNEQFFGPGTRLTVL.